These T cell receptor beta chains were read from a single sample in a study of blood T cells in healthy people across ages. TCRdb redid the calling of the 5' RACE reads with MiXCR, one entry per CDR3 protein. The sample yields approximately 680,000 distinct CDR3 sequences, about 30% seen once. Sequenced input: blood. The source of these receptors is a woman of 80 years or more in good health. Both conserved end residues are trimmed from each CDR3.

CDR3aa: ASSFRQAPVGELF; v_gene: TRBV7-2; j_gene: TRBJ2-2
CDR3aa: ASSQGLADQETQY; v_gene: TRBV4-1; j_gene: TRBJ2-5
CDR3aa: ASSLGLQGTQETQY; v_gene: TRBV7-9; j_gene: TRBJ2-5
CDR3aa: SASQDRTEPLH; v_gene: TRBV20-1; j_gene: TRBJ1-6
CDR3aa: ASSPGQGFNQPQH; v_gene: TRBV7-2; j_gene: TRBJ1-5
CDR3aa: ASSFSWDGNSPLH; v_gene: TRBV7-3; j_gene: TRBJ1-6
CDR3aa: ASSQPSGTGGADTQY; v_gene: TRBV7-6; j_gene: TRBJ2-3
CDR3aa: ASSFGGLAGERF; v_gene: TRBV12-3/TRBV12-4; j_gene: TRBJ2-2
CDR3aa: ASSARGGLTDTQY; v_gene: TRBV11-3; j_gene: TRBJ2-3
CDR3aa: ASAIAGAYEQY; v_gene: TRBV6-5; j_gene: TRBJ2-7
CDR3aa: ASSQDLKSVQTQY; v_gene: TRBV3-1; j_gene: TRBJ2-5
CDR3aa: ASSFGLRSSYNEQF; v_gene: TRBV5-1; j_gene: TRBJ2-1
CDR3aa: ASSPRTGGDNEQF; v_gene: TRBV3-1; j_gene: TRBJ2-1
CDR3aa: ASRQDGDNQPQH; v_gene: TRBV2; j_gene: TRBJ1-5